These 20 T cell receptor beta chains were all obtained from the same sample, sequenced in a study of blood T cell repertoires in COVID-19. Using immunoSEQ multiplex PCR, the repertoire was profiled, and TCRdb retains in-frame clones only, with some absent. The sample lists approximately 240,000 clones; around nine tenths were seen once. Sequenced material: PBMCs or T cells enriched from blood (not recorded which). The origin of the receptors is a woman under 30 who had recovered from COVID-19.

This clone showed up just once. The chain recombines TRBV27 with TRBJ2-7, with D maybe TRBD1 (7 bases). Germline values: CDR1 MNHEY, CDR2 SMNVEV (reference sequence). V was clipped by 5 bases and J by 2 bases, with 10 bases between them. The CDR3 totals 13 residues. CDR3 in amino acids: CASSGGGPYEQYF. CDR3 DNA sequence: TGTGCCAGCAGTGGAGGGGGCCCCTACGAGCAGTACTTC.

The chain is built from TRBV6-5 and TRBJ1-2, with D possibly being TRBD1 (6 bases). Germline V lookup: CDR1 MNHEY, CDR2 SVGAGI. V was cut by 3 bases and J by 5 bases, with 16 bases left in between. The CDR3 is 15 residues long. For the CDR3, the DNA is TGTGCCAGCAGTTATCGGTTGGACAGCTTATATGGCTACACCTTC. Translating it yields CASSYRLDSLYGYTF.

The chain has TRBV19 and TRBJ1-5; a possible D gene is TRBD1 (6 bases). CDR3 length equals 14 residues. Per germline, CDR1 LNHDA and CDR2 SQIVND (reference sequence). Trimming shortened V by 6 bases and J by 0 bases, and 9 bases separated the two germline ends. CDR3: CASRDRHSNQPQHF. CDR3 bases: TGTGCCAGTAGGGACAGACATAGCAATCAGCCCCAGCATTTT.

This chain uses TRBV11-1 with TRBJ2-7; D is perhaps TRBD1 (6 bases). Trimming left V 3 bases short and J 2 bases short, with 11 bases between. The CDR3 is made up of 14 amino acids. Looked up from germline, CDR1 is SGHAT and CDR2 is FQDESV (reference sequence). CDR3 loop: CASSFLQGPYEQYF. The CDR3 region has the DNA TGTGCCAGCAGCTTTCTACAGGGACCCTACGAGCAGTACTTC.

This chain joins TRBV5-4 and TRBJ1-3, with D perhaps TRBD1 (6 bases). V lost 2 bases to trimming and J lost 0 bases, with 12 bases between them. Per germline, CDR1 SGHNT and CDR2 YYREEE (reference sequence). The CDR3 runs to 16 residues. CDR3 DNA sequence: TGTGCCAGCAGCTTTAAGGACAGCGACTCTGGAAACACCATATATTTT. Translating it yields CASSFKDSDSGNTIYF.

This chain uses TRBV9 with TRBJ2-5; 7 bases match TRBD2. J lost 1 base, V lost 7 bases, and 7 bases had no gene match. The CDR3 contains 14 residues. Germline CDR1 reads SGDLS; CDR2 reads YYNGEE. The CDR3 is CASGGGSTQETQYF. In DNA form, the CDR3 reads TGTGCCAGCGGGGGGGGATCAACCCAAGAGACCCAGTACTTC.

The chain joins TRBV7-9 to TRBJ1-3, with 8 bases identical to TRBD1. Germline-derived CDR1 and CDR2 are SEHNR and FQNEAQ (reference sequence). The length of the CDR3 is 15 residues. The junction had 7 bases not matched to a gene; V was cut back by 5 bases and J by 4 bases. In nucleotides, the CDR3 is TGTGCCAGCAGCCCCTTTCGGACAGGGGGAAACACCATATATTTT. It yields the protein CASSPFRTGGNTIYF.

V usage is TRBV27 and J usage is TRBJ1-3; a possible D gene is TRBD1 (6 bases). The germline CDR1 and CDR2 sequences are MNHEY and SMNVEV (reference sequence). Trimming stripped 5 bases from V and 4 bases from J, with 9 bases between. The CDR3 has 13 residues. The CDR3 DNA is TGTGCCAGCAGTGGGACAACCGGAAACACCATATATTTT. Protein sequence: CASSGTTGNTIYF.

The chain links TRBV28 to TRBJ1-1; D is unresolved. Trimming shortened V by 6 bases and J by 1 base, and 12 bases separated the two germline ends. There are 14 residues in the CDR3. Germline V gene data show CDR1 as MDHEN and CDR2 as SYDVKM. CDR3 residues: CASRPTVQNTEAFF. The CDR3 DNA follows: TGTGCCAGCAGACCCACCGTACAGAACACTGAAGCTTTCTTT.

This clone came up a few times. The chain couples TRBV28 to TRBJ1-5, with a weak D call TRBD1 (5 bases). Trimming took 4 bases from V and 4 from J, leaving 14 bases between them. The CDR3 loop spans 15 amino acids. CDR1 is MDHEN and CDR2 is SYDVKM in the germline V gene. The CDR3 DNA follows: TGTGCCAGCAGTTCCCTCGGGGGGGGAAATCAGCCCCAGCATTTT. This sequence encodes CASSSLGGGNQPQHF.

This sequence joins TRBV19 and TRBJ1-5, with D unresolved. Germline values: CDR1 LNHDA, CDR2 SQIVND (reference sequence). This CDR3 is 15 amino acids long. V lost 0 bases to trimming and J lost 4 bases, with 10 bases between them. CDR3 nucleotides: TGTGCCAGTAGTATAGATCGTTTTGAGAATCAGCCCCAGCATTTT. This gives the protein CASSIDRFENQPQHF.

The chain is built from TRBV9 and TRBJ2-7; 8 bases agree with TRBD1. CDR1 is SGDLS and CDR2 is YYNGEE in the germline V gene. There are 16 residues in the CDR3. V was pared by 3 bases and J by 5 bases, with 13 bases of the junction left unmatched. The CDR3 sequence is CASSEPQGAPQDEQYF. CDR3 DNA: TGTGCCAGCAGCGAGCCGCAGGGGGCCCCCCAGGACGAGCAGTACTTC. Filled out from reference TRBV9 and TRBJ2-7, the complete variable domain reads DSGVTQTPKHLITATGQRVTLRCSPRSGDLSVYWYQQSLDQGLQFLIQYYNGEERAKGNILERFSAQQFPDLHSELNLSSLELGDSALYFCASSEPQGAPQDEQYFGPGTRLTVT.

The chain has TRBV7-2 and TRBJ2-2, with 7 bases fitting TRBD1. Trimming removed 5 bases from V and 3 bases from J; junction bases left unmatched: 12. Germline lookup yields CDR1 SGHTA and CDR2 FQGNSA. CDR3 length: 17 residues. Here the CDR3 reads CASSPNRDRIYTGELFF. Written as DNA, the CDR3 is TGTGCCAGCAGCCCCAACCGGGACAGAATTTACACCGGGGAGCTGTTTTTT.

The chain carries TRBV11-2 and TRBJ2-5; D call uncertain. The CDR3 contains 12 residues. Trimming left V 5 bases short and J 5 bases short, with 9 bases between. Looked up from germline, CDR1 is SGHAT and CDR2 is FQNNGV. CDR3 sequence reads: CASSEYEETQYF. In DNA, the CDR3 is TGTGCCAGCAGCGAGTATGAGGAGACCCAGTACTTC.

The chain employs TRBV9 and TRBJ1-3, with 10 bases that match TRBD1. This CDR3 has 16 residues. The J segment lost 3 bases and the V segment lost 3 bases, leaving 6 bases of the junction unmatched. Germline V CDR1 and CDR2: SGDLS, YYNGEE. In DNA form, the CDR3 reads TGTGCCAGCAGCGCCCAGGGACAGGGGAGTGGAAACACCATATATTTT. Amino acids: CASSAQGQGSGNTIYF.

This chain joins TRBV18 and TRBJ2-7, with 8 positions matching TRBD1. Germline CDR1 reads KGHSH; CDR2 reads LQKENI. V shed 0 bases, J shed 3 bases, and the junction held 4 bases outside the gene matches. This CDR3 is 15 amino acids long. CDR3 DNA sequence: TGTGCCAGCTCACCACCGCGGACAGGGATCTACGAGCAGTACTTC. It encodes CASSPPRTGIYEQYF.

The chain carries TRBV14 and TRBJ1-1; 7 bases align to TRBD1. The trim removed 3 bases at V and 3 bases at J, leaving 4 bases unmatched. Germline CDR1 and CDR2: SGHDN and FVKESK. This CDR3 has 14 residues. CDR3 bases: TGTGCCAGCAGCCAGTTTACAGGGGACACTGAAGCTTTCTTT. Amino acids: CASSQFTGDTEAFF.

The chain employs TRBV6-6 and TRBJ2-7; 11 bases line up with TRBD1. Germline V gene data show CDR1 as MNHNY and CDR2 as SVGAGI (reference sequence). With 2 bases clipped from V and 3 bases from J, the junction kept 6 bases outside the gene matches. CDR3 length: 16 amino acids. The chain's CDR3 is CASSYAPGTGGYEQYF. CDR3 nucleotides: TGTGCCAGCAGTTACGCCCCCGGGACAGGGGGCTACGAGCAGTACTTC.

The chain has TRBV11-2 and TRBJ1-1, with a weak D call TRBD1 (5 bases). Germline CDR1 reads SGHAT; CDR2 reads FQNNGV. V was cut by 5 bases and J by 3 bases, with 10 bases left in between. The CDR3 consists of 13 residues. In DNA form, the CDR3 reads TGTGCCAGCAGCCTCCAGGGTTACACTGAAGCTTTCTTT. It yields the protein CASSLQGYTEAFF.

J is TRBJ1-3 and V is TRBV18; the match to TRBD1 covers 9 bases. The CDR3 runs to 16 residues. Per the germline V gene, CDR1 is KGHSH and CDR2 is LQKENI. The V gene end was trimmed by 2 bases and the J gene end by 6 bases; junction bases not matched to a gene: 8. In DNA, the CDR3 is TGTGCCAGCTCACCAATGGGACAGGGATTGGAAAACACCATATATTTT. This translates into CASSPMGQGLENTIYF.